The rows below give T cell receptor beta chains drawn from one sample of a study of T cell repertoires in ileal Crohn's disease. Using immunoSEQ multiplex PCR, the repertoire was profiled, and TCRdb retains in-frame clones only, with some absent. Seen here are roughly 2,200 clones, approximately 60% observed once, and the top ten hold around 10%. Sequencing was performed on ileal tissue. The receptors were gathered from an adult with Crohn's disease. Both conserved end residues are part of each CDR3. Fields, in order: clone size, D gene, V gene, J gene, CDR3 protein, CDR3 DNA. A D gene is named only where the DNA matches it firmly. Clone size appears in some rows only: once, few, many, or a class for an expanded clone.

.	.	TRBV29-1	TRBJ2-6	CSVGPQGSGANVLTF	TGCAGCGTTGGACCTCAGGGTTCTGGGGCCAACGTCCTGACTTTC
.	TRBD1	TRBV5-6	TRBJ2-6	CASSGGQGPHGANVLTF	TGTGCCAGCAGCGGGGGACAGGGCCCTCATGGGGCCAACGTCCTGACTTTC
.	.	TRBV7-8	TRBJ2-2	CASSSTLAQNIGELFF	TGTGCCAGCAGCTCAACTCTAGCGCAGAACATCGGGGAGCTGTTTTTT
.	.	TRBV9	TRBJ2-1	CASSVQGAVNEQFF	TGTGCCAGCAGCGTACAGGGCGCGGTAAATGAGCAGTTCTTC
.	.	TRBV5-1	TRBJ1-6	CASSGGGSPLHF	TGCGCCAGCAGCGGGGGGGGCTCACCCCTCCACTTT
.	.	TRBV28	TRBJ1-4	CASSLFSGVREKLFF	TGTGCCAGCAGTTTATTTTCAGGGGTGCGAGAAAAACTGTTTTTT
.	TRBD1	TRBV30	TRBJ1-4	CAWSRGRGEEKLFF	TGTGCCTGGAGTCGAGGCAGGGGGGAAGAAAAACTGTTTTTT
.	TRBD1	TRBV5-1	TRBJ2-1	CASSPGTGAPYNEQFF	TGCGCCAGCAGCCCGGGGACAGGGGCACCCTACAATGAGCAGTTCTTC
.	.	TRBV7-2	TRBJ1-2	CASSLEPGYGYTF	TGTGCCAGCAGCTTAGAACCGGGCTATGGCTACACCTTC
.	.	TRBV2	TRBJ2-3	CASSERGGGASTDTQYF	TGTGCCAGCAGTGAACGGGGCGGCGGGGCTAGCACAGATACGCAGTATTTT
.	TRBD2	TRBV6-1	TRBJ2-7	CASSEGLAIYEQYF	TGTGCCAGCAGTGAGGGACTAGCGATCTACGAGCAGTACTTC
.	TRBD1	TRBV5-1	TRBJ1-1	CASSTRTGGTEAFF	TGCGCCAGCAGCACGCGGACAGGGGGCACTGAAGCTTTCTTT
few	.	TRBV28	TRBJ1-5	CASSRGQKTSDWQPQHF	TGTGCCAGCAGTCGCGGACAGAAAACTAGTGACTGGCAGCCCCAGCATTTT
once	.	TRBV7-2	TRBJ1-1	CASSFQAGNTEAFF	TGTGCCAGCAGCTTCCAAGCAGGGAACACTGAAGCTTTCTTT
.	.	TRBV6-6	TRBJ1-2	CASKKIEEVYGYTF	TGTGCCAGCAAAAAGATTGAGGAAGTCTATGGCTACACCTTC
.	.	TRBV5-1	TRBJ2-7	CASSLDTDKRTEQYF	TGCGCCAGCAGCTTGGACACGGACAAAAGGACCGAGCAGTACTTC
.	.	TRBV7-8	TRBJ1-4	CASRKNALGASEKLFF	TGTGCCAGCAGAAAAAATGCTTTGGGGGCGAGTGAAAAACTGTTTTTT
.	TRBD2	TRBV5-1	TRBJ2-7	CASSLQAGGLVDEQYF	TGCGCCAGCAGCTTGCAGGCGGGAGGGCTTGTGGACGAGCAGTACTTC
few	TRBD2	TRBV6-1	TRBJ2-7	CASSEASPGGGRAYEQYF	TGTGCCAGCAGTGAAGCCTCTCCGGGGGGGGGTAGGGCCTACGAGCAGTACTTC
few	TRBD1	TRBV11-2	TRBJ2-3	CASSLGQGTDTQYF	TGTGCCAGCAGCTTAGGACAGGGAACAGATACGCAGTATTTT
large	TRBD2	TRBV7-2	TRBJ2-3	CASSFGTSGGAELNDTQYF	TGTGCCAGCAGCTTCGGGACTAGCGGGGGGGCTGAATTAAACGATACGCAGTATTTT
.	.	TRBV6-6	TRBJ1-1	CASSYSIEPSEAFF	TGTGCCAGCAGTTACTCGATCGAGCCAAGTGAAGCTTTCTTT
.	.	TRBV5-1	TRBJ2-7	CASSPTAGSYEQYF	TGCGCCAGCAGCCCAACCGCGGGAAGCTACGAGCAGTACTTC
.	TRBD1	TRBV5-1	TRBJ2-7	CASSYPDRFPYEQYF	TGCGCCAGCAGCTACCCGGACAGGTTCCCCTACGAGCAGTACTTC
.	TRBD2	TRBV5-4	TRBJ2-5	CASSSKLAGAGETQYF	TGTGCCAGCAGCTCAAAACTAGCGGGAGCCGGGGAGACCCAGTACTTC
.	TRBD2	TRBV7-2	TRBJ2-7	CASSLTLASDEQYF	TGTGCCAGCAGCTTAACACTAGCGAGCGACGAGCAGTACTTC
.	TRBD2	TRBV30	TRBJ2-2	CAWGLAGAGPLPGELFF	TGTGCCTGGGGACTAGCGGGAGCAGGTCCCCTGCCCGGGGAGCTGTTTTTT
.	.	TRBV19	TRBJ2-1	CASMRDIVGNEQFF	TGTGCCAGTATGAGGGACATAGTCGGCAATGAGCAGTTCTTC
few	TRBD2	TRBV2	TRBJ2-5	CASSRGEAGGRETQYF	TGTGCCAGCAGCCGGGGGGAAGCGGGAGGGCGGGAGACCCAGTACTTC
.	.	TRBV6-5	TRBJ1-5	CASRPQGINQPQHF	TGTGCCAGCAGACCCCAGGGTATCAATCAGCCCCAGCATTTT
.	.	TRBV2	TRBJ1-1	CASSEGLNTEAFF	TGTGCCAGCAGTGAAGGGCTGAACACTGAAGCTTTCTTT
large	.	TRBV11-3	TRBJ1-1	CASSLTPVTEAFF	TGTGCCAGCAGCTTAACTCCCGTCACTGAAGCTTTCTTT
few	TRBD1	TRBV27	TRBJ1-1	CASRDQGAWGTEAFF	TGTGCCAGCAGAGACCAGGGGGCTTGGGGCACTGAAGCTTTCTTT
few	TRBD2	TRBV5-1	TRBJ2-1	CASSLRLAGGLNEQFF	TGCGCCAGCAGCCTCCGACTAGCGGGAGGACTAAATGAGCAGTTCTTC
few	.	TRBV6-8	TRBJ2-2	CASRTTTRQVDTGELFF	TGTGCCAGCAGAACCACAACCCGACAGGTGGACACCGGGGAGCTGTTTTTT
.	.	TRBV4-1	TRBJ1-2	CASSQEGLNGYTF	TGCGCCAGCAGCCAAGAGGGGCTGAACGGCTACACCTTC
few	.	TRBV28	TRBJ2-5	CASSATERRETQYF	TGTGCCAGCAGTGCGACTGAGCGGAGAGAGACCCAGTACTTC
.	TRBD1	TRBV30	TRBJ1-4	CAWGPRGRSTNEKLFF	TGTGCCTGGGGCCCCAGGGGGCGATCGACTAATGAAAAACTGTTTTTT
.	TRBD2	TRBV6-5	TRBJ2-7	CASRPLADIKQYF	TGTGCCAGCAGACCACTAGCGGATATAAAGCAGTACTTC
once	TRBD1	TRBV6-1	TRBJ2-7	CASRGQGAYEQYF	TGTGCCAGCAGGGGACAGGGGGCCTACGAGCAGTACTTC
few	TRBD1	TRBV28	TRBJ1-2	CASSTVFGGQGLHYGYTF	TGTGCCAGCAGTACGGTATTTGGGGGACAGGGTTTGCACTATGGCTACACCTTC
.	TRBD2	TRBV5-1	TRBJ2-5	CASSFGLAGTQETQYF	TGCGCCAGCAGCTTCGGACTAGCGGGAACGCAAGAGACCCAGTACTTC
.	.	TRBV19	TRBJ1-1	CASSIKGDTEAFF	TGTGCCAGTAGTATTAAGGGGGACACTGAAGCTTTCTTT
once	.	TRBV7-9	TRBJ2-7	CASSLGSAYEQYF	TGTGCCAGCAGCTTAGGCAGCGCCTACGAGCAGTACTTC
.	TRBD1	TRBV7-9	TRBJ2-5	CASSLAGQGGGETQYF	TGTGCCAGCAGCTTAGCGGGACAGGGAGGTGGGGAGACCCAGTACTTC
.	TRBD2	TRBV7-9	TRBJ2-3	CASSSVAGGADTQYF	TGTGCCAGCAGCTCAGTAGCGGGAGGGGCGGATACGCAGTATTTT